This TCR beta chain was captured in a study of beta chain features in type 1 diabetes. Germline CDR1 MNHEY, CDR2 SVGAGI. V gave up 8 bases and J gave up 4 bases; unmatched junction bases: 7. The CDR3 has 13 residues. The authors reverse transcribed all of the isolated RNA, so sequencing captured expressed TCRB transcripts. Data came from immunoSEQ multiplex PCR; TCRdb stores just in-frame clones and leaves some out. The table includes about 620,000 clones, about 14% detected once. The sample comprised naive CD4+ T cells from blood. The chain employs TRBV6-5 and TRBJ1-2; 7 nucleotides match TRBD1. The receptor was derived from a man aged 18 to 30 in good health. CDR3 amino acids: CASRDREIYGYTF. In DNA form, the CDR3 reads TGTGCCAGCCGAGACAGGGAGATCTATGGCTACACCTTC.